This T cell receptor (beta chain) was obtained from a study of T-cell memory formation after mild COVID-19. The CDR3 covers 14 residues. The germline V gene has CDR1 KGHDR and CDR2 SFDVKD. The V end was cut by 3 bases, the J end by 4 bases, with 11 bases between. This clonotype was seen repeatedly, ten times or more. Its target is unknown. TCRdb recomputed calls from the 5' RACE reads with MiXCR, one row per CDR3 protein. The sample has roughly 400,000 distinct CDR3 sequences, roughly a quarter seen once. The study, taken as a whole, reports: Clones that got smaller from day 15 to 85 had even CD4/CD8, while clones growing later tipped toward CD4+. The CD4+ clones that contracted clustered mainly within CM and EM, and the CD8+ clones concentrated in EMRA. Prior to infection, memory already included some responding clones, suggesting cross-reactive memory joined. Second-wave clones with a day 37 peak had unconfirmed SARS-CoV-2 specificity.

V usage is TRBV24-1 and J usage is TRBJ1-2; D is unclear. Sequencing was carried out using PBMCs or a T cell subset sorted from them (not recorded which). The source of this sequence is an adult woman who had mild COVID-19 (a few samples of this study predate the infection). Cell type and time point are not known. CDR3: CATSDPWRSYGYTF. Here the CDR3 DNA reads TGTGCCACCAGTGATCCGTGGCGCAGCTATGGCTACACCTTC.